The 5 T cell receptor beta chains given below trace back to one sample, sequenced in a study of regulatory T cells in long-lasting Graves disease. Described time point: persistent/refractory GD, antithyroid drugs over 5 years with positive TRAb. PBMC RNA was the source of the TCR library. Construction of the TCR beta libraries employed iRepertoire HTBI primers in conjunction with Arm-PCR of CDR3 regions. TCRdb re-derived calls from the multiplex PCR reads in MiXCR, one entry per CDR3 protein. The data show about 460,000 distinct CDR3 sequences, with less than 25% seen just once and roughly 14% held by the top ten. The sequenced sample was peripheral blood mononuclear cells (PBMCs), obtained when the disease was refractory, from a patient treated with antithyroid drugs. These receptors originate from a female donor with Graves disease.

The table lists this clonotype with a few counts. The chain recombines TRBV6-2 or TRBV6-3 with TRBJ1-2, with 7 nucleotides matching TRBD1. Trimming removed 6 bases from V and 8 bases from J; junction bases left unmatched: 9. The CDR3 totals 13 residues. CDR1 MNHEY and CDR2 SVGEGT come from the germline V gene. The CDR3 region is CASRQTGAEGYTF. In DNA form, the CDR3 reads TGTGCCAGCAGACAAACAGGGGCGGAAGGCTACACCTTC.

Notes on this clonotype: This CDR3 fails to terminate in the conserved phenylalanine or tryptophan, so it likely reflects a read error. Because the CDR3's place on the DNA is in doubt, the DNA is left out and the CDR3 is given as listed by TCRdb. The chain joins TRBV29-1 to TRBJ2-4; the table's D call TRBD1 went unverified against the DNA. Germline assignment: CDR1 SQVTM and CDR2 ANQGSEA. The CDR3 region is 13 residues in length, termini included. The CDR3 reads CSVSTVGEQYFGP.

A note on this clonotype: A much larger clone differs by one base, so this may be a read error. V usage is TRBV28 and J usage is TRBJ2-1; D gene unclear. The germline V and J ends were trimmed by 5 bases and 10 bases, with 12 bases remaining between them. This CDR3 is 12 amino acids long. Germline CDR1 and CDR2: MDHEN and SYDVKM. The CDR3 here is CASSAYSYEQFF. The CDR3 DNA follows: TGTGCCAGCAGTGCCTACTCCTACGAGCAGTTCTTC.

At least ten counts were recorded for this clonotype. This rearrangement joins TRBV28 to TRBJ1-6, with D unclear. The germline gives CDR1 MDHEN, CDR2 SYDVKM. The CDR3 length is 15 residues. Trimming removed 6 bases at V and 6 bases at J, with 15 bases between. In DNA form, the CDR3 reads TGTGCCAGCAGAATGCAGGCAGCTAGTAATTCACCCCTCCACTTT. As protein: CASRMQAASNSPLHF.

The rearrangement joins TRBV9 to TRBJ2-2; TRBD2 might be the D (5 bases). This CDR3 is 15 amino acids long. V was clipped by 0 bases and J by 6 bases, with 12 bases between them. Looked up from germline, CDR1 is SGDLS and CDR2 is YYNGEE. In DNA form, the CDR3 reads TGTGCCAGCAGCGTAGACACTAGGGTGGCCGGGGAGCTGTTTTTT. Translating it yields CASSVDTRVAGELFF.